The 7 T cell receptor beta chains below were found in one sample sequenced in a study of STAT5B mutations in CD4+ large granular lymphocyte leukemia. Assay: immunoSEQ multiplex PCR; the TCRdb copy retains only in-frame clones and omits some. The profile covers around 34,000 clones, with approximately 86% appearing a single time and around 4.5% taken by the ten largest. What was sequenced was CD4+ T cells from blood buffy coats. These receptors were collected from a human donor in good health.

In its sample, this clone was seen once. This chain links TRBV7-9 with TRBJ2-7; D is undetermined. This CDR3 region has 10 residues. Germline values: CDR1 SEHNR, CDR2 FQNEAQ (reference sequence). V was clipped by 7 bases and J by 4 bases, with 5 bases between them. The CDR3 coding sequence is TGTGCCAGCAACCTGTACGAGCAGTACTTC. It specifies CASNLYEQYF.

This CDR3 is CASSAGVRGNQPQHF. The DNA for the CDR3 is TGTGCCAGCAGCGCAGGGGTCAGGGGCAATCAGCCCCAGCATTTT. The J gene is TRBJ1-5, the V gene TRBV9, with D possibly matching TRBD1 (6 bases). The germline gives CDR1 SGDLS, CDR2 YYNGEE. Trimming removed 3 bases at V and 2 bases at J, with 12 bases between. CDR3 length equals 15 residues.

This sequence joins TRBV6-1 and TRBJ2-1, with a weak D call TRBD2 (7 bases). CDR3 size: 15 residues. Germline V gives CDR1 MNHNS, CDR2 SASEGT. With 9 bases removed from V and 8 bases from J, the gap between germline ends came to 23 bases. The CDR3 loop is CASYSGVGGRDEQFF. In DNA, the CDR3 is TGTGCCAGTTACTCGGGGGTGGGGGGGCGTGATGAGCAGTTCTTC.

V and J are TRBV7-2 and TRBJ1-2; D is uncertain. CDR3 length: 12 residues. V lost 6 bases to trimming and J lost 5 bases, with 10 bases between them. Germline CDR1 reads SGHTA; CDR2 reads FQGNSA. In nucleotides, the CDR3 is TGTGCCAGCAGTCGAGAGGAATATGGCTACACCTTC. It specifies CASSREEYGYTF.

This clone is a singleton in its sample. V gene TRBV2 combines with J gene TRBJ2-7; 10 nucleotides line up with TRBD2. CDR1 and CDR2 (germline): SNHLY, FYNNEI. V was clipped by 8 bases and J by 5 bases; unmatched bases: 9. CDR3 length equals 14 residues. CDR3 protein: CASGQLAGFDEQYF. As DNA, the CDR3 is TGTGCCAGCGGGCAACTAGCGGGATTCGACGAGCAGTACTTC.

V usage is TRBV5-1 and J usage is TRBJ1-1, with D possibly matching TRBD1 (6 bases). Trimming removed 0 bases at V and 4 bases at J, with 13 bases between. This CDR3 region has 15 residues. Germline assignment: CDR1 SGHRS and CDR2 YFSETQ. As DNA, the CDR3 is TGCGCCAGCAGCTTGGGGGGAGGACAGACCACTGAAGCTTTCTTT. It is translated as CASSLGGGQTTEAFF.

This rearrangement joins TRBV25-1 to TRBJ1-5; possible D gene TRBD1, 6 bases. The CDR3 length is 15 residues. From germline, CDR1 is MGHDK and CDR2 SYGVNS. The V end was cut by 7 bases, the J end by 3 bases, with 16 bases between. The CDR3 nucleotides read TGTGCCAGCAACCTCCGGGACAAATTCAATCAGCCCCAGCATTTT. Its translation: CASNLRDKFNQPQHF. Full variable domain (rest looked up from reference TRBV25-1 and TRBJ1-5): EADIYQTPRYLVIGTGKKITLECSQTMGHDKMYWYQQDPGMELHLIHYSYGVNSTEKGDLSSESTVSRIRTEHFPLTLESARPSHTSQYLCASNLRDKFNQPQHFGDGTRLSIL.